This TCR beta chain comes out of a study of CD8+CD57+ T cells in acquired aplastic anemia. Study background: The study obtained an average of 3.2 ug of DNA from sorted CD4+ and CD8+ cells. The study, taken as a whole, reports: There were some 30 CD8+ CDR3 sequences that occurred in both patients and controls.

The table lists this clonotype with a few counts. Its antigen is unidentified. Per germline, CDR1 KGHDR and CDR2 SFDVKD. The CDR3 contains 15 residues. The trim removed 3 bases at V and 2 bases at J, leaving 4 bases unmatched. Before being chosen for sequencing, patients had shown CD8+CD57+ cell expansion by flow cytometry. The cohort consisted entirely of patients having severe acquired aplastic anemia. None of the patients had been given any therapy when their blood was sampled. TCR beta VDJ combinations and CDR3 sequences were profiled from genomic DNA. In TCRdb, the reads were re-called with MiXCR into one record per CDR3 protein. The sample shows under 200,000 distinct CDR3 sequences, around 50% of them seen only once.

The chain carries TRBV24-1 and TRBJ2-7; 9 bases agree with TRBD1. Sequenced: sorted CD4+, CD8+, or CD8+CD57+ T cells (not recorded which) from PBMCs. The TCR sequence derives from a human donor with aplastic anemia. DNA of the CDR3: TGTGCCACCAGTGATGGACAGGGGAGCGCCTACGAGCAGTACTTC. The encoded protein is CATSDGQGSAYEQYF.